This is a list of T cell receptor beta chains from one sample in a study of blood T cell repertoires in COVID-19. The method was immunoSEQ multiplex PCR; TCRdb's version includes in-frame clones alone and lacks a portion of them. The repertoire holds 120,000 or so clones, over 75% seen once, with 16% in the top ten. The sample comprised peripheral blood. These receptors were taken from a woman at least 80 years old with active or convalescent COVID-19. The CDR3 runs from the conserved cysteine through the conserved F or W. A D gene is named only where the DNA matches it firmly. Size tells how often a clone was seen (once, few, many) or the class of an expanded clone, and some rows leave it out.

V	D	size	J	CDR3	DNA
TRBV15	NA	NA	TRBJ2-1	CATSRELGHSYNEQFF	TGTGCCACCAGCAGAGAACTAGGTCACTCCTACAATGAGCAGTTCTTC
TRBV19	NA	once	TRBJ1-2	CASSIESSPYGYTF	TGTGCCAGTAGTATTGAATCTAGCCCCTATGGCTACACCTTC
TRBV30	TRBD2	NA	TRBJ2-3	CAWRLSGRWGTQYF	TGTGCCTGGAGGTTGAGCGGGAGGTGGGGAACGCAGTATTTT
TRBV9	NA	NA	TRBJ1-5	CASSANSNQPQHF	TGTGCCAGCAGCGCTAACAGCAATCAGCCCCAGCATTTT
TRBV5-1	NA	NA	TRBJ1-5	CASSDLPGKDQPQHF	TGCGCCAGCAGCGATCTCCCAGGGAAAGACCAGCCCCAGCATTTT
TRBV3-1/TRBV3-2	NA	NA	TRBJ1-1	CASSQATGAFF	TGTGCCAGCAGCCAAGCAACGGGTGCTTTCTTT
TRBV21-1	NA	NA	TRBJ2-3	CASSGNRGLNTDTQYF	TGTGCCAGCAGCGGAAACAGGGGACTCAACACAGATACGCAGTATTTT
TRBV20-1	TRBD2	few	TRBJ2-7	CSASPSGRAVSYEQYF	TGCAGTGCTAGTCCTAGCGGGAGGGCCGTCTCCTACGAGCAGTACTTC
TRBV27	NA	many	TRBJ2-7	CASSLTGTFNIYEQYF	TGTGCCAGCAGTTTAACCGGGACTTTCAATATCTACGAGCAGTACTTC
TRBV5-5	TRBD1	NA	TRBJ2-7	CASSLVPGQGAGEQYF	TGTGCCAGCAGCTTGGTCCCGGGACAGGGGGCTGGCGAGCAGTACTTC
TRBV29-1	NA	NA	TRBJ1-2	CSVSKGRLYGYTF	TGCAGCGTTTCAAAAGGGAGACTCTATGGCTACACCTTC
TRBV9	NA	NA	TRBJ2-1	CASSQGGGRGNNEQFF	TGTGCCAGCAGCCAGGGAGGGGGGCGAGGGAACAATGAGCAGTTCTTC
TRBV7-9	NA	NA	TRBJ2-7	CASSLSGVGGYEQYF	TGTGCCAGCAGCTTATCGGGGGTTGGGGGCTACGAGCAGTACTTC
TRBV7-9	TRBD1	NA	TRBJ1-3	CASIPDRVAPSGNTIYF	TGTGCCAGCATCCCCGACAGGGTGGCGCCATCTGGAAACACCATATATTTT
TRBV9	NA	NA	TRBJ2-1	CASTKGGGRSYNEQFF	TGTGCCAGCACCAAAGGGGGGGGCCGCTCCTACAATGAGCAGTTCTTC
TRBV19	NA	NA	TRBJ2-7	CASSIRDQGFSYEQYF	TGTGCCAGTAGTATCCGAGATCAGGGATTCTCCTACGAGCAGTACTTC
TRBV7-9	TRBD2	NA	TRBJ2-1	CASTAGLAGPIYNEQFF	TGTGCCAGCACCGCCGGACTAGCGGGACCTATCTACAATGAGCAGTTCTTC
TRBV19	NA	once	TRBJ1-5	CASSIAQARSNQPQHF	TGTGCCAGTAGTATAGCTCAGGCCAGGAGCAATCAGCCCCAGCATTTT
TRBV9	NA	NA	TRBJ1-2	CASSASAQGSYTF	TGTGCCAGCAGCGCATCAGCACAGGGAAGCTACACCTTC
TRBV25-1	NA	few	TRBJ2-7	CASSLHEIDSSYEQYF	TGTGCCAGCAGTCTGCATGAGATAGACAGTTCCTACGAGCAGTACTTC
TRBV19	TRBD1	NA	TRBJ1-2	CASSLRDRSGYTF	TGTGCCAGTAGCCTCCGGGACAGGAGTGGCTACACCTTC
TRBV5-6	TRBD2	NA	TRBJ2-7	CASSPGLAGVVYEQYF	TGTGCCAGCAGCCCCGGACTAGCGGGAGTCGTTTACGAGCAGTACTTC
TRBV3-1/TRBV3-2	TRBD1	once	TRBJ1-1	CASSPQGQRIFF	TGTGCCAGCAGCCCTCAGGGACAGCGGATTTTCTTT
TRBV10-3	NA	NA	TRBJ1-4	CAISGGGATNEKLFF	TGTGCCATCAGTGGGGGGGGTGCAACTAATGAAAAACTGTTTTTT
TRBV27	TRBD2	NA	TRBJ2-1	CASSLGLAGGPSLYNEQFF	TGTGCCAGCAGTTTAGGACTAGCGGGAGGGCCAAGTCTCTACAATGAGCAGTTCTTC
TRBV19	TRBD1	few	TRBJ1-1	CASSIPGQAEAFF	TGTGCCAGTAGTATCCCTGGACAGGCTGAAGCTTTCTTT
TRBV10-3	TRBD1	NA	TRBJ2-1	CAISTPGQANNEQFF	TGTGCCATCAGCACACCGGGACAGGCGAACAATGAGCAGTTCTTC